This T cell receptor (beta chain) was retrieved from a study of T-cell reconstitution after alpha-beta-depleted transplantation in children. General observations from the study: The authors attributed T-cell counts and diversity one year after transplant mostly to newly produced T cells.

This clonotype came up many times. Its antigen remains unknown. Unique molecular identifiers were built into the TCRbeta library. TCRdb recomputed calls from the PCR reads with MiXCR, one row per CDR3 protein. The sample includes some 300,000 distinct CDR3 sequences, around 10% of them seen just once. The CDR3 has 15 amino acids. With V trimmed by 5 bases and J by 4 bases, 7 bases remained unmatched. Germline values: CDR1 SGHTA, CDR2 FQGTGA. The chain employs TRBV7-3 and TRBJ2-1; 8 nucleotides agree with TRBD2. This sequence originates from a boy under two years old with acute myeloid leukemia, due to receive a stem cell transplant. The material sequenced was PBMCs, taken before TCRalphabeta/CD19-depleted stem cell transplant. For the CDR3, the DNA is TGTGCCAGCAGCCCCAGCGGGAGTAAGTACAATGAGCAGTTCTTC. This translates into CASSPSGSKYNEQFF.